This T cell receptor beta chain was retrieved from a study of blood T cell repertoires in COVID-19. Study at large: COVID-19 samples from acute and convalescent phases originated in the United States, Italy and Spain. T cells, B-cell-depleted T cells, or PBMCs provided the cDNA or gDNA that served as material.

CDR3 length: 14 amino acids. Trimming cost V 7 bases and J 2 bases; bases outside gene matches: 5. Germline V gene sequence: CDR1 SNHLY, CDR2 FYNNEI. The repertoire was sequenced with immunoSEQ multiplex PCR; TCRdb's copy has only in-frame clones and lacks some. The table has roughly 390,000 clones, less than 85% seen once. Sequencing input: peripheral blood. This sequence joins TRBV2 and TRBJ2-3; 8 nucleotides align to TRBD2. The receptor was isolated from a woman aged 18-29 years with acute or convalescent COVID-19. The CDR3 region is CASTGTSDTDTQYF. CDR3 coding DNA: TGTGCCAGCACCGGGACTAGTGACACAGATACGCAGTATTTT. Supplemented by reference TRBV2 and TRBJ2-3, the full variable domain reads EPEVTQTPSHQVTQMGQEVILRCVPISNHLYFYWYRQILGQKVEFLVSFYNNEISEKSEIFDDQFSVERPDGSNFTLKIRSTKLEDSAMYFCASTGTSDTDTQYFGPGTRLTVL.